Listed here is a single T cell receptor beta chain. The CDR3 is 16 amino acids. With 5 bases clipped from V and 7 bases from J, the junction kept 12 bases outside the gene matches. Germline V gene lookup returns CDR1 MDHEN and CDR2 SYDVKM. This specimen comes from a study of blood T cell repertoires in COVID-19. Profiled with immunoSEQ multiplex PCR; TCRdb holds only in-frame clones, not every one. The sample carries some 190,000 clones, 65% to 80% recorded once. This clonotype originated in a woman between 50 and 59 years old with acute COVID-19. The gene calls are TRBV28 and TRBJ1-5; 9 bases align to TRBD1. The sequencing input was PBMCs or T cells enriched from blood (not recorded which). The CDR3 coding sequence is TGTGCCAGCAGTACTAAGGTTACAGGGGGCTACCAGCCCCAGCATTTT. It yields the protein CASSTKVTGGYQPQHF.